The clone carrying this T cell receptor (beta chain) was counted many times. PBMCs stemmed from more than 9.5 ml of fresh peripheral blood. Transcripts of RNA were the source for amplifying TCR beta CDR3 regions. Second-round multiplex PCR followed a first-round RT-PCR using HTBI primers. TCRdb fed the multiplex PCR reads into MiXCR, producing one record per CDR3 protein. The table includes hundreds of thousands of distinct CDR3 sequences, around a fifth detected once. The sample belongs to a study of Graves' ophthalmopathy and Graves' hyperthyroidism. Looked up from germline, CDR1 is SQVTM and CDR2 is ANQGSEA. This CDR3 is built from 14 residues. V dropped 4 bases and J dropped 2 bases, with 14 bases sitting between them.

Sequenced: peripheral blood. The clonotype comes from a woman aged 45-65 years with Graves' ophthalmopathy. This chain links TRBV29-1 with TRBJ1-1; D call uncertain. In DNA form, the CDR3 reads TGCAGCGTTGCCGCCGGGATGAGTAACACTGAAGCTTTCTTT. It is translated as CSVAAGMSNTEAFF. Looking up the rest from reference TRBV29-1 and TRBJ1-1 gives the full variable domain: SAVISQKPSRDICQRGTSLTIQCQVDSQVTMMFWYRQQPGQSLTLIATANQGSEATYESGFVIDKFPISRPNLTFSTLTVSNMSPEDSSIYLCSVAAGMSNTEAFFGQGTRLTVV.